A selection of T cell receptor beta chains follows, all from one sample in a study of blood T cells in healthy people across ages. From the 5' RACE reads, TCRdb called clonotypes with MiXCR, one entry per CDR3 protein. The repertoire includes around 990,000 distinct CDR3 sequences, 35% to 45% of them detected once, and around 13% sits in the top ten. The sequencing input was blood. The receptors shown here come from a young man in good health. Each CDR3 is given with its conserved first and last residue. A D gene is named only where the DNA matches it firmly. Clone size is stated in some rows and not others, as once, few, many or a class when expanded.

V,J,size,D,DNA,CDR3
TRBV27,TRBJ1-1,.,.,TGTGCCAGCAGTTTATACGGGGGCTCTGAAGCTTTCTTT,CASSLYGGSEAFF
TRBV4-3,TRBJ2-3,few,.,TGCGCCAGCAGCCAAACGATATCTAGGGCAGATACGCAGTATTTT,CASSQTISRADTQYF
TRBV9,TRBJ2-1,.,.,TGTGCCAGCACCTCGGGGGACGAAACCTACAATGAGCAGTTCTTC,CASTSGDETYNEQFF
TRBV12-3/TRBV12-4,TRBJ2-7,once,TRBD1,TGTGCCAGCAGTCAGGACAGGGGGCCAGTTGAGCAGTACTTC,CASSQDRGPVEQYF
TRBV20-1,TRBJ2-2,.,TRBD2,TGCAGTGCTAGGGACCCGGGACTAGACACCGGGGAGCTGTTTTTT,CSARDPGLDTGELFF
TRBV11-1,TRBJ2-2,few,.,TGTGCCAGCAGCCCGACAGTATTCAACACCGGGGAGCTGTTTTTT,CASSPTVFNTGELFF
TRBV7-2,TRBJ2-1,.,.,TGTGCCAGCAGCTACCGGGACGACGACAATGAGCAGTTCTTC,CASSYRDDDNEQFF
TRBV27,TRBJ1-5,.,.,TGTGCCAGCAGTCGGAGGGGAGGGATGGATCAGCCCCAGCATTTT,CASSRRGGMDQPQHF
TRBV3-1,TRBJ1-1,.,.,TGTGCCAACAGCCGACGGATAGGGGCCACTGAAGCTTTCTTT,CANSRRIGATEAFF
TRBV2,TRBJ1-2,few,.,TGTGCCAGCAGTGAACCAGGGATCTCCTATGGCTACACCTTC,CASSEPGISYGYTF
TRBV12-3/TRBV12-4,TRBJ2-1,few,.,TGTGCCAGCAAACCAGCATCCTACAATGAGCAGTTCTTC,CASKPASYNEQFF
TRBV11-2,TRBJ2-5,.,TRBD2,TGTGCCAGCAGCTTAGGTGGGGGACTAGCGGGAGGAAAGACCCAGTACTTC,CASSLGGGLAGGKTQYF
TRBV2,TRBJ2-3,.,TRBD1,TGTACCACCTTAGACAGGGCGGGCGATACGCAGTATTTT,CTTLDRAGDTQYF
TRBV6-2/TRBV6-3,TRBJ1-1,few,.,TGTGCCACAAATAGGGAGGTGAACACTGAAGCTTTCTTT,CATNREVNTEAFF
TRBV6-2/TRBV6-3,TRBJ2-7,few,.,TGTGCCAGCAGTCTTCACACCTACGAGCAGTACTTC,CASSLHTYEQYF
TRBV29-1,TRBJ2-5,.,.,TGCAGCGTTGAAACAGGGTCCTACAATGAGCAGTACTTC,CSVETGSYNEQYF
TRBV5-1,TRBJ2-3,few,.,TGTGCCAGCAGCTTAGGGGGGGGCCCTGGAGATACGCAGTATTTT,CASSLGGGPGDTQYF
TRBV4-3,TRBJ1-1,.,TRBD1,TGCACCAGCAGCCAAGATCGAAGGACAGGAGGCACTGAAGCTTTCTTT,CTSSQDRRTGGTEAFF
TRBV10-3,TRBJ1-1,.,.,TGTGCCATCAGCGACCGGACCGGACCGGCCACTGAAGCTTTCTTT,CAISDRTGPATEAFF
TRBV18,TRBJ1-2,few,.,TGTGCCAGCTCACCATCGACAGCCGATGGCTACACCTTC,CASSPSTADGYTF
TRBV4-3,TRBJ1-1,few,.,TGCGCCAGCAGACTCGCGACAGATACTGAAGCTTTCTTT,CASRLATDTEAFF
TRBV30,TRBJ1-2,few,TRBD1,TGTGCCTGGAGTGGACAGGGGGCTCGTACCTATGGCTACACCTTC,CAWSGQGARTYGYTF
TRBV10-3,TRBJ1-2,.,.,TGTGCCATCAGTGAAAAGGGGAGGAATGGCTACACCTTC,CAISEKGRNGYTF
TRBV10-3,TRBJ2-5,.,.,TGTGCCATCAGACCCCCCTCCGGGAGTAACAATGAGCAGTACTTC,CAIRPPSGSNNEQYF
TRBV5-5,TRBJ2-3,few,.,TGTGCCAGCAGCCCAGGACGTTGGACGCAGTATTTT,CASSPGRWTQYF
TRBV10-3,TRBJ1-2,many,.,TGTGCCATCAGTGCAGGGTATGGCTACACCTTC,CAISAGYGYTF
TRBV4-2,TRBJ1-1,few,.,TGTGCCAGCAGCCAAGATACACAACAGAACACTGAAGCTTTCTTT,CASSQDTQQNTEAFF
TRBV20-1,TRBJ2-1,.,TRBD2,TGCAGTGCAAGAACTAGCGGATACTACAATGAGCAGTTCTTC,CSARTSGYYNEQFF
TRBV20-1,TRBJ2-1,.,TRBD1,TGCAGTGCTAGTAGGGGGACAGGATACAACAATGAGCAGTTCTTC,CSASRGTGYNNEQFF
TRBV3-1,TRBJ2-1,once,.,TGTGCCAGCAGCCTAAACGAAGAGACCCAGTTCTTC,CASSLNEETQFF
TRBV20-1,TRBJ2-3,once,.,TGCAGTGCTACCCTTGGAGGGGGCGGTCGGGACACGCAGTATTTT,CSATLGGGGRDTQYF
TRBV7-9,TRBJ2-7,few,TRBD1,TGTGCCAGCAGCACCTACCCCAGGGGGAAATTCTACGAGCAGTACTTC,CASSTYPRGKFYEQYF
TRBV15,TRBJ2-7,.,TRBD2,TGTGCCACCAGCAGAGAAGGGCTCACTAGCGAACACCGATCCCAGTACTTC,CATSREGLTSEHRSQYF
TRBV7-3,TRBJ2-5,.,.,TGTGCCAGCAGCCCTGGACGAGATAATGAGCAGTACTTC,CASSPGRDNEQYF
TRBV12-3/TRBV12-4,TRBJ2-7,.,TRBD1,TGTGCCAGCAGTTACCGACGCTCCGGGACAGCCTCCTACGAGCAGTACTTC,CASSYRRSGTASYEQYF